This entry concerns a single TCR beta chain. This clonotype came up many times. The antigen it recognizes is unknown. No much larger clonotype is one base removed from it; base qualities were not supplied. This specimen belongs to a study of identical twins listed by TCRdb under 2016. Some background on the complete study: The study deep-sequenced TCR alpha and beta repertoires from monozygotic twins, unrelated adults of various ages and cord blood to test whether fetal clonotypes persist. Replicate twin experiments were performed at different times using different library preparation protocols to rule out contamination. The study at large found these results: Invariant T cells such as MAIT and iNKT could partly confound zero-insertion analyses, although diverse VJ usage argued against such confounding for most clonotypes. In monozygotic twins, out-of-frame TCR alpha sharing was systematically underestimated by recombination models, although the models agreed with sharing between unrelated individuals. Abundant cord blood beta clonotypes carried fewer insertions; young adult naive repertoires showed a weaker similar trend, while memory repertoires showed none. Because the same donors could not be followed over many years, the conclusions depended on cross-sectional statistical analysis. Compared with coincidental sharing between unrelated individuals, an excess of low generation-probability sequences was observed among out-of-frame TCR alpha sequences shared between twins. A weaker excess of twin sharing was found in beta out-of-frame sequences because the signal-to-noise ratio was lowered by fewer shared sequences.

The CDR3 runs 14 residues from the cysteine to the phenylalanine. CDR3 DNA is the only sequence kept; it has 42 bases, read in frame from the first base. V drops 4 bases and J drops 4 bases, leaving 12 bases in between. According to the germline V gene, CDR1 reads SGHTA and CDR2 reads FQGTGA. Library generation was performed with 5' RACE. The sequencer listed for this sample is Illumina HiSeq 2000. A universal primer binding site was introduced by template switching, and a unique molecular identifier was present in the final cDNA, enabling accurate counting of TCR cDNA molecules. Specific primers in the conserved constant-segment region were used to synthesize first-strand cDNA for TCR alpha and beta chains. To control for contamination, each cDNA library was double barcoded with a SMART-Mk sample barcode plus Illumina barcodes. Two successive PCR steps introduced TruSeq adapter sequences along with Illumina sample barcodes. Sequencing of the TCR alpha and beta cDNA libraries was done on the Illumina HiSeq platform using custom primers. In the paper's pipeline: Unique molecular identifiers were extracted from raw reads with MiGEC, and CDR3 positions were determined with MiXCR. Recombination models were inferred per individual with the repgenHMM and IGoR tools using an EM algorithm. The analysis of shared clonotypes was done with the tcR package in R, with sharing normalized by the product of cloneset sizes. Out-of-frame nonproductive sequences were analyzed to study raw recombination free of thymic and clonal selection effects. The public reads were reanalyzed by TCRdb: fastp trimming at Q25, MiXCR alignment, in-frame beta chains only. Records with the same CDR3 protein are collapsed into one entry carrying the most frequent genes and DNA. TCRdb, not the authors, supplied the V and J calls. Here the sample has some 240,000 distinct CDR3 sequences; about 8.3% occur a single time. The top ten clonotypes cover around 3% of the sample.

Every donor in the study was a healthy Caucasian. Three pairs of female monozygotic twins, all aged roughly 18 to 30 years, were included in the twin cohort. CD4+ and CD8+ T cell populations were isolated with positive isolation kits from Invitrogen. In addition, the sample was reused for a study of yellow fever vaccine responses in identical twins. As that second study puts it: The authors reported that the T cell response to vaccination in identical twins appeared partly convergent and partly personalized. In identical twins, the study followed T cell clones that responded to the vaccine with precision.

The TCR sequence derives from a woman aged 18-30 years in good health. Recombination linked TRBV7-3 to TRBJ2-3, with the D gene too uncertain to name. Sequences were obtained from CD8+ T cells sorted from blood. The nucleotide sequence is given as TGTGCCAGCAGCTCGGGCGTTGGGGCAGATACGCAGTATTTT. It is translated as CASSSGVGADTQYF.